This entry describes one T cell receptor beta chain. The antigen remains undetermined. The data were taken from a study of Graves' ophthalmopathy and Graves' hyperthyroidism. The study, taken as a whole, reports: Blood shared most expanded thyroid clonotypes above 0.001 frequency.

Amplification from RNA transcripts yielded the TCR beta CDR3 regions. Second-round multiplex PCR came after first-round RT-PCR with HTBI primers. Each CDR3 protein gets one entry after TCRdb re-called the multiplex PCR reads with MiXCR. The repertoire holds hundreds of thousands of distinct CDR3 sequences, around 42% seen once, with less than 60% in the top ten. Germline V gene data show CDR1 as SEHNR and CDR2 as FQNEAQ (reference sequence). J gave up 5 bases and V 4 bases, and 3 bases lay outside the gene matches. This CDR3 contains 14 residues. Every ophthalmopathy donor presented moderate-to-severe activity, CAS ≥3, NOSPECS ≥4 and duration under 3 months. Clinicians made diagnoses from clinical symptoms, serum thyroxine, TRAb, thyroid ultrasound and orbital computed tomography.

V and J are TRBV7-9 and TRBJ2-7; 12 bases map to TRBD2. Sequenced: peripheral blood. This receptor was taken from an adult man with Graves' ophthalmopathy. CDR3 region: CASSWTSGKNEQYF. CDR3 coding DNA: TGTGCCAGCAGCTGGACTAGCGGGAAGAACGAGCAGTACTTC.